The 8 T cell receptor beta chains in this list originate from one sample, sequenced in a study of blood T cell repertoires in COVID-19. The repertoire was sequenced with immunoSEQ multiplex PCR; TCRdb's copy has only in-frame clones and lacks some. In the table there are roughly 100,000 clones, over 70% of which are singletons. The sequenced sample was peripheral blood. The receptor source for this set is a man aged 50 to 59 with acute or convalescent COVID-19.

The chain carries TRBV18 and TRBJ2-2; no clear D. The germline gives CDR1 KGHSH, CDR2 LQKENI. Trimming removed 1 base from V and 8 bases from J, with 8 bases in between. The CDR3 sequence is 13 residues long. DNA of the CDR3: TGTGCCAGCTCACCACTTCCCCAGGGGGAGCTGTTTTTT. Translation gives CASSPLPQGELFF.

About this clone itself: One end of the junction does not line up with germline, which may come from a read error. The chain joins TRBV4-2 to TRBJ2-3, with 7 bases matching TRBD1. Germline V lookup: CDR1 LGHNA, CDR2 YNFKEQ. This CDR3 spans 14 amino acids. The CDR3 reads CASSQEGGVGLPDF. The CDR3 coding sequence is TGTGCCAGCAGCCAAGAAGGGGGCGTGGGCCTCCCGGACTTT.

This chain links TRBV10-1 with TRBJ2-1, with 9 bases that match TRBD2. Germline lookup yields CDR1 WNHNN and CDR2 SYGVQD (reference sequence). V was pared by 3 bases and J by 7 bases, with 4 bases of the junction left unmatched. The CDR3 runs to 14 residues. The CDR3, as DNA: TGCGCCAGCAGTGAAGGTCTAGCGGGAAATGAGCAGTTCTTC. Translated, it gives CASSEGLAGNEQFF.

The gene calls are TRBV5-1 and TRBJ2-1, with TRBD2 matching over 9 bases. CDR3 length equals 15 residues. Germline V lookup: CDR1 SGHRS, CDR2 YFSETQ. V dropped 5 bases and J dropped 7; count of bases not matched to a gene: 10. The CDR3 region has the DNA TGCGCCAGCAGTCGAGCTGTGGCGGGAGGGAATGAGCAGTTCTTC. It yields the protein CASSRAVAGGNEQFF.

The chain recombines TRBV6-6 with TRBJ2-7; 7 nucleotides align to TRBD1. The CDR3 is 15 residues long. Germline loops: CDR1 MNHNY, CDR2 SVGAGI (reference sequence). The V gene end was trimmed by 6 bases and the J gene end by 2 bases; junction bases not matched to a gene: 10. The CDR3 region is CASSSPGTVTYEQYF. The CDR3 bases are TGTGCCAGCAGCTCCCCCGGGACAGTAACCTACGAGCAGTACTTC.

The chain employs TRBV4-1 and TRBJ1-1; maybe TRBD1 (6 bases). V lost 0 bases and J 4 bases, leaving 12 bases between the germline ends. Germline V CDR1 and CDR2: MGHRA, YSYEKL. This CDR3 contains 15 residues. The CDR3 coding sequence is TGCGCCAGCAGCCAAGAGCCAGGGGCGGGCACTGAAGCTTTCTTT. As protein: CASSQEPGAGTEAFF.

CDR3 sequence: CASSLERGTEAFF. CDR3 nucleotides: TGCGCCAGCAGCTTGGAACGGGGGACTGAAGCTTTCTTT. The gene calls are TRBV5-1 and TRBJ1-1; a weak D match, TRBD1 (5 bases). Germline CDR1 is SGHRS and CDR2 is YFSETQ. The V end lost 0 bases, the J end lost 5 bases, and 8 bases lay between the germline ends. This CDR3 is built from 13 residues.

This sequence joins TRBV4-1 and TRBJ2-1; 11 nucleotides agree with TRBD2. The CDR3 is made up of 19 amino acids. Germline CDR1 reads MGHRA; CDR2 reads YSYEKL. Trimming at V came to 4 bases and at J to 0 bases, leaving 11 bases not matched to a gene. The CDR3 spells CASSLPGTSGKFSYNEQFF. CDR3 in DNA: TGCGCCAGCAGCCTTCCCGGGACTAGCGGAAAATTCTCCTACAATGAGCAGTTCTTC.